These 3 T cell receptor beta chains were all obtained from the same sample, sequenced in a study of naive and memory T cell subsets. Points from the study as a whole: Naive repertoires, especially CD8, held a few larger clonotypes, possibly memory cells re-expressing CD45RA.

The antigens of these receptors remain unknown. Both TRBC1 and TRBC2 were covered by a beta constant-region primer of two equimolar oligonucleotides. Four rounds of PCR amplified the ligated cDNA using nested alpha and beta constant-region primers plus SP2. TCRdb ran MiXCR on the UMI-ligation and nested PCR reads and lists one entry per CDR3 protein. The table records 150,000 or so distinct CDR3 sequences, 20% to 25% of them present only once. Sequencing was performed on naive CD4+ T cells from blood. These receptors were taken from a human donor in good health.

The chain links TRBV6-1 to TRBJ2-1; the D is unclear. Trimming took off 2 bases at V and 13 bases at J, with 15 bases between the two ends. The CDR3 is 13 amino acids. Germline V CDR1 and CDR2: MNHNS, SASEGT. CDR3 coding DNA: TGTGCCAGCAGTGAATTTTTCCTTAGGATTCAGTTCTTC. Translation: CASSEFFLRIQFF.

This clonotype has just a few counts. This chain uses TRBV4-1 with TRBJ1-6; D is unresolved. Trimming cost V 1 base and J 6 bases, with 7 bases left between them. Germline V gene sequence: CDR1 MGHRA, CDR2 YSYEKL. This CDR3 contains 14 residues. The CDR3 DNA follows: TGCGCCAGCAGCCAAGTGGGTAGTAATTCACCCCTCCACTTT. It codes for CASSQVGSNSPLHF.

As for this clonotype: This is likely a read error, given that the CDR3 carries no conserved phenylalanine or tryptophan at its end. This chain uses TRBV24-1 with TRBJ2-1; 8 positions agree with TRBD1. The V gene end was trimmed by 3 bases and the J gene end by 1 base; junction bases not matched to a gene: 1. CDR1 is KGHDR, CDR2 SFDVKD, per germline. CDR3 length: 15 residues. In DNA, the CDR3 is TGTGCCACCAGTGATCGACAGGGGTCCTACAATGAGCAGTTCTAC. It codes for CATSDRQGSYNEQFY.